One sample yielded the 26 T cell receptor beta chains listed below, sequenced in a study of spatial heterogeneity in lung cancer. Time point denoted: sample taken at primary tumor resection. Researchers sequenced whole RNA taken from tumor, nontumor lung or frozen PBMC without sorting. TCRdb analysed the 5' RACE reads with MiXCR anew, one entry per CDR3 protein. The sample records around 40,000 distinct CDR3 sequences, approximately 5.2% being singletons. Source: PBMCs, taken at surgery. These receptors originate from a female donor with early-stage non-small cell lung cancer.

This clonotype has at least ten counts. CDR3 DNA: TGCAGTGCTAGTACCAGGGCTAGCAATCAGCCCCAGCATTTT. Translating gives CSASTRASNQPQHF. The chain is built from TRBV20-1 and TRBJ1-5, with D possibly TRBD1 on 5 matching bases. Per germline, CDR1 DFQATT and CDR2 SNEGSKA (reference sequence). Trimming took 3 bases from V and 0 from J, leaving 9 bases between them. The CDR3 consists of 14 residues.

This clonotype occurred many times. The chain uses TRBV7-9 and TRBJ2-3; D is perhaps TRBD2 (5 bases). V shed 4 bases and J shed 3 bases, with 8 bases lying between them. This CDR3 contains 13 residues. Germline V lookup: CDR1 SEHNR, CDR2 FQNEAQ (reference sequence). The CDR3 sequence is CASSSDWTDTQYF. The CDR3 DNA sequence: TGTGCCAGCAGCTCGGACTGGACAGATACGCAGTATTTT.

The chain uses TRBV6-4 and TRBJ2-1; TRBD2 matches 11 bases. Germline V gives CDR1 MRHNA, CDR2 SNTAGT. Germline trimming cut 8 bases from V and 7 bases from J; bases unmatched to any gene: 10. The CDR3 is 15 amino acids. The CDR3 region is CASGELAGGRNEQFF. CDR3 sequence (DNA): TGTGCCAGCGGAGAGCTAGCGGGGGGCCGAAATGAGCAGTTCTTC.

There are many counts of this clonotype. J is TRBJ1-1 and V is TRBV7-3; TRBD1 matches at 7 bases. After removal of 0 bases from V and 4 bases from J, the junction contained 2 bases not matched to a gene. The germline CDR1 and CDR2 sequences are SGHTA and FQGTGA. CDR3 length: 14 amino acids. The DNA for the CDR3 is TGTGCCAGCAGCTTAACCGGGACAGCCACTGAAGCTTTCTTT. Translated: CASSLTGTATEAFF.

This clonotype was recorded at least ten times. This chain connects TRBV28 to TRBJ1-2; D is perhaps TRBD1 (5 bases). In germline, CDR1 is MDHEN, CDR2 SYDVKM. V lost 3 bases and J 6 bases, leaving 11 bases between the germline ends. The length of the CDR3 is 13 residues. CDR3 DNA: TGTGCCAGCAGTTTGGCAGGGAAGGATGGCTACACCTTC. It translates to CASSLAGKDGYTF.

This clonotype was seen ten or more times. The chain carries TRBV7-2 and TRBJ2-5; D possibly corresponds to TRBD1 (5 bases). The CDR3 contains 13 residues. In germline, CDR1 is SGHTA, CDR2 FQGNSA. V lost 10 bases, J lost 7 bases, and 19 bases lay in between. The CDR3 loop reads CAISLGPGSTQYF. The CDR3 DNA sequence: TGTGCCATCTCCCTCGGGCCAGGGTCGACCCAGTACTTC.

The V gene is TRBV6-1, the J gene TRBJ1-5, with 7 positions matching TRBD1. Germline V lookup: CDR1 MNHNS, CDR2 SASEGT. Unmatched junction bases numbered 9, after V lost 4 bases and J lost 0 bases. This CDR3 spans 17 amino acids. CDR3 nucleotide sequence: TGTGCCAGCAGTGGCCGACAGGGACCATATAGCAATCAGCCCCAGCATTTT. This sequence encodes CASSGRQGPYSNQPQHF.

This clonotype was picked up many times. The V call is TRBV29-1, the J call TRBJ1-2; D unresolved. The CDR3 consists of 13 residues. V gave up 1 base and J gave up 4 bases, with 10 bases separating them. From germline, CDR1 is SQVTM and CDR2 ANQGSEA. CDR3 sequence reads: CSVEGVLGYGYTF. CDR3 DNA sequence: TGCAGCGTTGAAGGGGTTTTAGGCTATGGCTACACCTTC.

This chain links TRBV12-3 or TRBV12-4 with TRBJ1-1; D remains ambiguous. The CDR3 has 14 residues. The ends were cut back, 2 bases at V and 7 bases at J, with 14 bases in the middle. The CDR3 is CASSLTLKHFEAFF. DNA for the CDR3: TGTGCCAGCAGTTTAACTTTAAAGCATTTTGAAGCTTTCTTT.

This clonotype has more than one count but fewer than ten. The chain couples TRBV30 to TRBJ2-5; D might be TRBD2 (5 bases). V shed 1 base and J shed 7 bases, with 10 bases lying between them. From germline, CDR1 is GTSNPN and CDR2 SVGIG (reference sequence). This CDR3 has 12 amino acids. The CDR3 DNA reads as TGTGCCTGGAGTGCCGGGGAGTGGACCCAGTACTTC. Translating it yields CAWSAGEWTQYF.

The chain links TRBV5-1 to TRBJ2-6, with 9 bases aligning to TRBD1. The junction had 12 bases not matched to a gene; V was cut back by 4 bases and J by 4 bases. Germline-derived CDR1 and CDR2 are SGHRS and YFSETQ. The CDR3 spans 18 residues. The CDR3 here is CASSPRTGAPGGANVLTF. The CDR3 DNA is TGCGCCAGCAGCCCGCGGACAGGGGCCCCGGGAGGGGCCAACGTCCTGACTTTC.

This chain links TRBV6-1 with TRBJ1-6; the match to TRBD1 covers 7 bases. This CDR3 contains 15 residues. V dropped 10 bases and J dropped 2; count of bases not matched to a gene: 8. CDR1 is MNHNS and CDR2 is SASEGT in the germline V gene. As DNA, the CDR3 is TGTGCCACCGGGAGCCAGGGGGCCTATAATTCACCCCTCCACTTT. Its protein is CATGSQGAYNSPLHF.

In this sample, this clonotype turned up many times. The chain recombines TRBV13 with TRBJ2-2; either TRBD1 or TRBD2 may fit D (5 bases each). Germline V gene data show CDR1 as PRHDT and CDR2 as FYEKMQ (reference sequence). V gave up 3 bases and J gave up 0 bases, with 11 bases separating them. This CDR3 is built from 16 residues. The CDR3 DNA sequence: TGTGCCAGCAGCTTCACCGGGACGGCGAACACCGGGGAGCTGTTTTTT. Amino acids: CASSFTGTANTGELFF.

This clonotype turned up a few times. The chain links TRBV5-4 to TRBJ2-5; D gene unclear. V lost 4 bases to trimming and J lost 2 bases, with 6 bases between them. The CDR3 spans 12 residues. Germline CDR1 is SGHNT and CDR2 is YYREEE (reference sequence). CDR3 region: CASSPSQETQYF. The DNA of the CDR3 is TGTGCCAGCAGCCCGAGTCAAGAGACCCAGTACTTC.

In its sample, this clonotype was seen many times. The chain's CDR3 is CASSEGTGSNSPLHF. In DNA form, the CDR3 reads TGTGCCAGCAGTGAAGGGACAGGGAGTAATTCACCCCTCCACTTT. The chain joins TRBV6-1 to TRBJ1-6; 8 bases match TRBD1. The V gene's germline CDR1 is MNHNS and CDR2 SASEGT. The CDR3 is 15 amino acids. V lost 1 base, J lost 6 bases, and 2 bases stayed unmatched.

This clonotype was seen at least ten times. This chain links TRBV29-1 with TRBJ2-3; a weak D match, TRBD1 (7 bases). The CDR3 totals 14 residues. Germline CDR1 reads SQVTM; CDR2 reads ANQGSEA. The CDR3 coding sequence is TGCAGTCTAACCGGGACAGCGGGTTCAGATACGCAGTATTTT. Encoded protein: CSLTGTAGSDTQYF.

This clonotype showed up many times. This chain uses TRBV4-1 with TRBJ2-4, with D perhaps TRBD2 (7 bases). V was trimmed by 0 bases and J by 1 base, leaving 13 bases between them. From germline, CDR1 is MGHRA and CDR2 YSYEKL. The CDR3 spans 17 residues. The CDR3 sequence: CASSQDRGGAAKNIQYF. For the CDR3, the DNA is TGCGCCAGCAGCCAAGATCGTGGGGGGGCTGCCAAAAACATTCAGTACTTC.

This clonotype was recorded at least ten times. This rearrangement joins TRBV7-9 to TRBJ2-3; D is possibly TRBD2 (6 bases). V was cut by 5 bases and J by 8 bases, with 14 bases left in between. Germline CDR1 and CDR2: SEHNR and FQNEAQ (reference sequence). This CDR3 is built from 13 residues. DNA of the CDR3: TGTGCCAGCAGCCCCGCTGGACTACCTACGCAGTATTTT. It is translated as CASSPAGLPTQYF.

This clonotype was counted at least ten times. The rearrangement joins TRBV20-1 to TRBJ2-5; D not resolved. Trimming took off 5 bases at V and 4 bases at J, with 11 bases between the two ends. Per germline, CDR1 DFQATT and CDR2 SNEGSKA (reference sequence). This CDR3 spans 12 amino acids. DNA of the CDR3: TGCAGTGCTTCGCCCCGCGGAGAGACCCAGTACTTC. Translating gives CSASPRGETQYF.

This clonotype was observed many times. The rearrangement links TRBV20-1 to TRBJ2-5, with 7 bases fitting TRBD1. The CDR3 sequence is 11 residues long. With V trimmed by 5 bases and J by 5 bases, 2 bases remained unmatched. Germline values: CDR1 DFQATT, CDR2 SNEGSKA (reference sequence). This chain's CDR3 is CSALQGETQYF. Here the CDR3 DNA reads TGCAGTGCTTTACAGGGGGAGACCCAGTACTTC.

This clonotype was seen ten or more times. CDR3 in DNA: TGTGCCAGCAGCGACAGACTAGCGGGGGGGCTATATTATACAGATACGCAGTATTTT. This gives the protein CASSDRLAGGLYYTDTQYF. The rearrangement uses TRBV6-4 and TRBJ2-3, with 14 bases that match TRBD2. CDR1 and CDR2 from the germline V gene are MRHNA and SNTAGT. This CDR3 is built from 19 residues. V lost 6 bases to trimming and J lost 3 bases; unmatched junction nucleotides: 14.

Many counts were recorded for this clonotype. This sequence joins TRBV9 and TRBJ1-5; no reliable D call. With 4 bases removed from V and 0 bases from J, the gap between germline ends came to 11 bases. The CDR3 has 15 residues. Germline V gene sequence: CDR1 SGDLS, CDR2 YYNGEE. CDR3 bases: TGTGCCAGCAGCCCTCAGCCAGATAGCAATCAGCCCCAGCATTTT. Its protein is CASSPQPDSNQPQHF.

There are a few counts of this clonotype. This chain connects TRBV6-6 to TRBJ1-4, with 11 bases identical to TRBD1. Germline CDR1 is MNHNY and CDR2 is SVGAGI (reference sequence). The CDR3 loop spans 15 amino acids. The V and J ends lost 5 bases and 10 bases, in that order; junction bases with no gene match: 9. CDR3 protein: CASSLGTGGKGKLFF. For the CDR3, the DNA is TGTGCCAGCAGTCTCGGGACAGGGGGAAAGGGAAAACTGTTTTTT.

This clonotype was counted a few times. The J gene is TRBJ2-3, the V gene TRBV7-8, with 14 positions matching TRBD2. The V segment lost 8 bases and the J segment 0 bases; nucleotides outside the gene matches: 10. This CDR3 comprises 18 residues. CDR1 and CDR2 from the germline V gene are SGHVS and FQNEAQ. CDR3 residues: CASYPGLAGGASTDTQYF. The DNA of the CDR3 is TGTGCCAGCTACCCTGGACTAGCGGGGGGCGCAAGCACAGATACGCAGTATTTT.

This clonotype was detected many times. The genes are TRBV27 and TRBJ2-7; unclear D gene. CDR3 length: 13 residues. V was shortened by 9 bases and J by 7 bases, with 19 bases between the two germline ends. Germline V lookup: CDR1 MNHEY, CDR2 SMNVEV (reference sequence). The CDR3 coding sequence is TGTGCCAGTAAAAGACTTACCTACGGGGAGCAGTACTTC. As protein: CASKRLTYGEQYF.

This clonotype rates as medium-sized. The V call is TRBV29-1, the J call TRBJ1-6, with TRBD1 as a possible D gene (6 bases). Per germline, CDR1 SQVTM and CDR2 ANQGSEA. Trimming removed 7 bases from V and 5 bases from J, with 12 bases in between. This CDR3 is built from 13 residues. The CDR3 loop reads CSARTDNNSPLHF. The DNA of the CDR3 is TGCAGCGCTAGGACAGACAATAATTCACCCCTCCACTTT.